The T cell receptor (beta chain) described here comes from a study of CD8 T cell repertoires and HIV-1 epitope variants. Background on the study: Each of Twenty-five Gag and Nef epitope peptides stimulated a separate culture.

In the case of this clone: Its target is unknown.

Germline-derived CDR1 and CDR2 are SGHDT and YYEEEE. This CDR3 is built from 16 residues. Between the trimmed V and J ends, which lost 2 bases and 4 bases, there was a span of 15 bases. Clones were read by immunoSEQ multiplex PCR, and TCRdb kept only the in-frame ones, dropping some. The sample carries fewer than 6,500 clones, 55% to 80% recorded once. V usage is TRBV5-6 and J usage is TRBJ2-2; D is possibly TRBD2 (6 bases). Sequencing was performed on cultured CD8+ T cells derived from PBMCs. The sequence came from a male donor with HIV. The CDR3 is CASSFEPWEATGELFF. CDR3 DNA: TGTGCCAGCAGCTTCGAACCGTGGGAGGCCACCGGGGAGCTGTTTTTT.